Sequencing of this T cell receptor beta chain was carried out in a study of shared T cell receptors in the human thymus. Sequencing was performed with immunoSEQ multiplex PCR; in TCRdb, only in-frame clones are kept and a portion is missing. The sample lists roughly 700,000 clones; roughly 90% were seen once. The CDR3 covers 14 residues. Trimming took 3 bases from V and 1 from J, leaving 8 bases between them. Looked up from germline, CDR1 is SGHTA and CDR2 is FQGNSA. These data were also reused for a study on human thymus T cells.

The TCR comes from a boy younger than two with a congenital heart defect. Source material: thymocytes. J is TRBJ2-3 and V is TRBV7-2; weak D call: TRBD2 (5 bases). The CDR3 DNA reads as TGTGCCAGCAGCTTTTCCGGGGGCACAGATACGCAGTATTTT. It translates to CASSFSGGTDTQYF.